Presented here are 8 T cell receptor beta chains from one specimen sequenced in a study of blood T cell repertoires in COVID-19. Some clones are missing from TCRdb's copy, which holds only in-frame ones; the method was immunoSEQ multiplex PCR. The table has 150,000 to 200,000 clones, over 80% seen once. The sequencing input was peripheral blood. The source of these receptors is a woman aged 70-85 years with acute or convalescent COVID-19.

The V and J genes are TRBV7-8 and TRBJ2-3; D perhaps matches TRBD2 (6 bases). The CDR3 loop spans 17 amino acids. V was pared by 5 bases and J by 5 bases, with 23 bases between. From germline, CDR1 is SGHVS and CDR2 FQNEAQ. CDR3 nucleotides: TGTGCCAGCAGCCAGAGACTAGGCAGGAGATGGGTAGATACGCAGTATTTT. It specifies CASSQRLGRRWVDTQYF.

The chain employs TRBV3-1 (or the pseudogene TRBV3-2) and TRBJ2-7, with D possibly being TRBD1 (5 bases). Germline values: CDR1 LGHDT, CDR2 YNNKEL (reference sequence). CDR3 length: 14 residues. The V and J ends lost 4 bases and 1 base respectively, with 11 bases between them. The CDR3, as DNA: TGTGCCAGCAGCCCGCCAGGGCAGTCCTACGAGCAGTACTTC. This codes for CASSPPGQSYEQYF.

A single count supports this clone. The CDR3: CASSLAGATNEKLFF. The CDR3 DNA reads as TGCGCCAGCAGCTTGGCCGGGGCAACTAATGAAAAACTGTTTTTT. V and J are TRBV5-1 and TRBJ1-4; no reliable D call. Germline values: CDR1 SGHRS, CDR2 YFSETQ. This CDR3 comprises 15 residues. Trimming removed 0 bases at V and 0 bases at J, with 6 bases between.

The chain has TRBV7-2 and TRBJ2-2; 7 bases line up with TRBD2. From germline, CDR1 is SGHTA and CDR2 FQGNSA. This CDR3 region has 16 residues. V was pared by 6 bases and J by 4 bases, with 11 bases of the junction left unmatched. In DNA form, the CDR3 reads TGTGCCAGCAGACCCCGGGGGGTCCCGGGCACCGGGGAGCTGTTTTTT. It is translated as CASRPRGVPGTGELFF.

The rearrangement uses TRBV15 and TRBJ1-4; a possible D gene is TRBD1 (6 bases). CDR3 length: 15 residues. Trimming left V 0 bases short and J 8 bases short, with 13 bases between. Germline loops: CDR1 LNHNV, CDR2 YYDKDF (reference sequence). The CDR3, as DNA: TGTGCCACCAGCAGAGATCCAGGGGCCAGAGAAAAACTGTTTTTT. Translating gives CATSRDPGAREKLFF.

V and J are TRBV4-1 and TRBJ2-7; TRBD1 matches 7 bases. V lost 2 bases to trimming and J lost 2 bases; unmatched junction nucleotides: 6. Germline CDR1 and CDR2: MGHRA and YSYEKL. The CDR3 covers 15 residues. The CDR3: CASSQSRGSTYEQYF. CDR3 nucleotides: TGCGCCAGCAGCCAAAGCAGGGGGTCCACCTACGAGCAGTACTTC.

The chain recombines TRBV7-2 with TRBJ2-1, with TRBD1 matching over 7 bases. Germline loops: CDR1 SGHTA, CDR2 FQGNSA. Trimming took 1 base from V and 2 from J; bases not matched to a gene: 5. The CDR3 is 16 residues long. The CDR3 loop reads CASSLDSTGAYNEQFF. The CDR3 coding sequence is TGTGCCAGCAGCTTAGACTCCACAGGGGCCTACAATGAGCAGTTCTTC.

This chain links TRBV5-1 with TRBJ1-5; TRBD1 matches at 8 bases. The germline gives CDR1 SGHRS, CDR2 YFSETQ. Losses at the gene ends were 0 bases for V and 4 bases for J; bases not matched to a gene: 3. This CDR3 contains 15 residues. The CDR3 loop reads CASSLGQGRNQPQHF. Written as DNA, the CDR3 is TGCGCCAGCAGCTTGGGACAGGGGAGGAATCAGCCCCAGCATTTT.